This T cell receptor (beta chain) was identified during a study of T cells in localized non-small cell lung cancer. Germline trimming cut 2 bases from V and 8 bases from J; bases unmatched to any gene: 4. In germline, CDR1 is GTSNPN, CDR2 SVGIG (reference sequence). The CDR3 loop spans 12 amino acids. This clone appeared a few times. Some clones are missing from TCRdb's copy, which holds only in-frame ones; the method was immunoSEQ multiplex PCR. This sample has about 7,000 clones, with under 65% found just once. The chain has TRBV30 and TRBJ1-1, with 8 bases matching TRBD1. This TCR was recovered from a female donor of 60 years or more with stage I lung adenocarcinoma. Sequencing used lymph node tissue, obtained before any cancer treatment. The CDR3 loop is CAWSPRGREAFF. The CDR3 nucleotides read TGTGCCTGGAGTCCCAGGGGGCGAGAAGCTTTCTTT. Together with reference TRBV30 and TRBJ1-1, the CDR3 gives the full variable domain: SQTIHQWPATLVQPVGSPLSLECTVEGTSNPNLYWYRQAAGRGLQLLFYSVGIGQISSEVPQNLSASRPQDRQFILSSKKLLLSDSGFYLCAWSPRGREAFFGQGTRLTVV.